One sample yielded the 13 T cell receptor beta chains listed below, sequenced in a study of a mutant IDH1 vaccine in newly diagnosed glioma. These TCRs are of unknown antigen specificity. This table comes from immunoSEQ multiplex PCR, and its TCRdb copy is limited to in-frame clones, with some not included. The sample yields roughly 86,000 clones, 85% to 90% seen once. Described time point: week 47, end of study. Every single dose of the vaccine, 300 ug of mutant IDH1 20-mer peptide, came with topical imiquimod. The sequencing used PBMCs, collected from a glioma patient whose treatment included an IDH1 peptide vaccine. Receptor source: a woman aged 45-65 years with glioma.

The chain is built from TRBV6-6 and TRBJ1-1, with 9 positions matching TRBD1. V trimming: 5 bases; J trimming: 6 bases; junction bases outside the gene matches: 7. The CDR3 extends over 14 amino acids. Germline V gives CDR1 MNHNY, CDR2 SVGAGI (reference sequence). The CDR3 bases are TGTGCCAGCAGTACAACGACAGGGGGAGCTGAAGCTTTCTTT. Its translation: CASSTTTGGAEAFF.

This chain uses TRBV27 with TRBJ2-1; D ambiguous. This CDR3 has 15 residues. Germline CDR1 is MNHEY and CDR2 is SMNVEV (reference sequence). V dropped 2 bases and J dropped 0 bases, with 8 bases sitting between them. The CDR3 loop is CASSLGWSSYNEQFF. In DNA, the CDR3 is TGTGCCAGCAGTTTAGGCTGGAGCTCCTACAATGAGCAGTTCTTC.

The CDR3 sequence: CSVAVNTEAFF. For the CDR3, the DNA is TGCAGCGTTGCAGTGAACACTGAAGCTTTCTTT. The genes are TRBV29-1 and TRBJ1-1; D remains unclear. CDR3 length: 11 amino acids. V gave up 4 bases and J gave up 0 bases, with 3 bases separating them. In germline, CDR1 is SQVTM, CDR2 ANQGSEA.

This chain's CDR3 is CASSLGQGVAGYTF. CDR3 nucleotides: TGTGCCAGCAGTTTAGGACAGGGGGTCGCGGGCTACACCTTC. This sequence joins TRBV27 and TRBJ1-2; 10 nucleotides line up with TRBD1. The CDR3 length is 14 residues. Per germline, CDR1 MNHEY and CDR2 SMNVEV (reference sequence). J gave up 8 bases and V 2 bases, and 5 bases lay outside the gene matches.

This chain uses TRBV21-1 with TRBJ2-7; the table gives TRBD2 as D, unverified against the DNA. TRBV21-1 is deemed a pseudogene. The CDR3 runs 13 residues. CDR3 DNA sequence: TGTGCCAGCATTGGGACTACCTTCTACGAGCAGTACTTC. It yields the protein CASIGTTFYEQYF.

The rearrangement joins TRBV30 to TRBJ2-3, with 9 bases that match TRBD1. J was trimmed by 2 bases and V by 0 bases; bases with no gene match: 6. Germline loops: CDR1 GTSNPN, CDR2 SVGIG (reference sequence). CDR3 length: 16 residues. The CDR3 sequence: CAWSVRGTGYTDTQYF. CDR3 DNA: TGTGCCTGGAGTGTACGAGGGACAGGGTACACAGATACGCAGTATTTT.

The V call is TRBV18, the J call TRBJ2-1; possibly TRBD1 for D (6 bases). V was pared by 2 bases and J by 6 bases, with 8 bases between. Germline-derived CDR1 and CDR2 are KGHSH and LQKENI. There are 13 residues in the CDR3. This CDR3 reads CASSPDRRNEQFF. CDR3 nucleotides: TGTGCCAGCTCACCAGACAGGCGCAATGAGCAGTTCTTC.

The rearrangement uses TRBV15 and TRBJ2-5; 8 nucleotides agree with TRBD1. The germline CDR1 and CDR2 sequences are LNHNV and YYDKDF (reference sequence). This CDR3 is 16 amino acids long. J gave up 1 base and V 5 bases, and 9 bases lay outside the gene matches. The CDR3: CATSPWTGTRQETQYF. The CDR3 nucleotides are TGTGCCACCAGCCCATGGACAGGGACCCGCCAAGAGACCCAGTACTTC.

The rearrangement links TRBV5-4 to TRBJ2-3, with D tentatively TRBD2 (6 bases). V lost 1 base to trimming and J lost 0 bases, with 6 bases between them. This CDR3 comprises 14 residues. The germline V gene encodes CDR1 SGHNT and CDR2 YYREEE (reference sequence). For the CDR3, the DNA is TGTGCCAGCAGCTTGCGGGAGAGCACAGATACGCAGTATTTT. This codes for CASSLRESTDTQYF.

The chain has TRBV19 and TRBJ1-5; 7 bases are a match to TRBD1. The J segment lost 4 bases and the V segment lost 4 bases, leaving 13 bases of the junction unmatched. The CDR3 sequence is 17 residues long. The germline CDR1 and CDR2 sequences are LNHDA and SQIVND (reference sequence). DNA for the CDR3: TGTGCCAGTAGTAAACGACAGGGAAGGCTAATAAATCAGCCCCAGCATTTT. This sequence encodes CASSKRQGRLINQPQHF.

The CDR3 DNA follows: TGTGCCAGCAGTTTATCCGGGGAGGGAGGAAACTATGGCTACACCTTC. Its protein is CASSLSGEGGNYGYTF. This chain uses TRBV27 with TRBJ1-2; D not resolved. This CDR3 has 16 amino acids. From germline, CDR1 is MNHEY and CDR2 SMNVEV (reference sequence). V was cut by 0 bases and J by 2 bases, with 13 bases left in between.

The CDR3 region has the DNA TGCGCCAGCAGCCACGGACAGGGAAAAGAGACCCAGTACTTC. Translated: CASSHGQGKETQYF. The V and J genes are TRBV10-2 and TRBJ2-5, with 8 bases lining up with TRBD1. CDR1 and CDR2 from the germline V gene are WSHSY and SAAADI. Trimming cost V 6 bases and J 3 bases; bases outside gene matches: 6. CDR3 size: 14 residues.

The DNA for the CDR3 is TGTGCCAGCAGTCTACCGGGTGGGGGGGAGACCCAGTACTTC. Its protein is CASSLPGGGETQYF. The rearrangement uses TRBV28 and TRBJ2-5; D possibly corresponds to TRBD2 (6 bases). The CDR3 has 14 residues. The germline V gene has CDR1 MDHEN and CDR2 SYDVKM. V shed 5 bases and J shed 5 bases, with 15 bases lying between them.